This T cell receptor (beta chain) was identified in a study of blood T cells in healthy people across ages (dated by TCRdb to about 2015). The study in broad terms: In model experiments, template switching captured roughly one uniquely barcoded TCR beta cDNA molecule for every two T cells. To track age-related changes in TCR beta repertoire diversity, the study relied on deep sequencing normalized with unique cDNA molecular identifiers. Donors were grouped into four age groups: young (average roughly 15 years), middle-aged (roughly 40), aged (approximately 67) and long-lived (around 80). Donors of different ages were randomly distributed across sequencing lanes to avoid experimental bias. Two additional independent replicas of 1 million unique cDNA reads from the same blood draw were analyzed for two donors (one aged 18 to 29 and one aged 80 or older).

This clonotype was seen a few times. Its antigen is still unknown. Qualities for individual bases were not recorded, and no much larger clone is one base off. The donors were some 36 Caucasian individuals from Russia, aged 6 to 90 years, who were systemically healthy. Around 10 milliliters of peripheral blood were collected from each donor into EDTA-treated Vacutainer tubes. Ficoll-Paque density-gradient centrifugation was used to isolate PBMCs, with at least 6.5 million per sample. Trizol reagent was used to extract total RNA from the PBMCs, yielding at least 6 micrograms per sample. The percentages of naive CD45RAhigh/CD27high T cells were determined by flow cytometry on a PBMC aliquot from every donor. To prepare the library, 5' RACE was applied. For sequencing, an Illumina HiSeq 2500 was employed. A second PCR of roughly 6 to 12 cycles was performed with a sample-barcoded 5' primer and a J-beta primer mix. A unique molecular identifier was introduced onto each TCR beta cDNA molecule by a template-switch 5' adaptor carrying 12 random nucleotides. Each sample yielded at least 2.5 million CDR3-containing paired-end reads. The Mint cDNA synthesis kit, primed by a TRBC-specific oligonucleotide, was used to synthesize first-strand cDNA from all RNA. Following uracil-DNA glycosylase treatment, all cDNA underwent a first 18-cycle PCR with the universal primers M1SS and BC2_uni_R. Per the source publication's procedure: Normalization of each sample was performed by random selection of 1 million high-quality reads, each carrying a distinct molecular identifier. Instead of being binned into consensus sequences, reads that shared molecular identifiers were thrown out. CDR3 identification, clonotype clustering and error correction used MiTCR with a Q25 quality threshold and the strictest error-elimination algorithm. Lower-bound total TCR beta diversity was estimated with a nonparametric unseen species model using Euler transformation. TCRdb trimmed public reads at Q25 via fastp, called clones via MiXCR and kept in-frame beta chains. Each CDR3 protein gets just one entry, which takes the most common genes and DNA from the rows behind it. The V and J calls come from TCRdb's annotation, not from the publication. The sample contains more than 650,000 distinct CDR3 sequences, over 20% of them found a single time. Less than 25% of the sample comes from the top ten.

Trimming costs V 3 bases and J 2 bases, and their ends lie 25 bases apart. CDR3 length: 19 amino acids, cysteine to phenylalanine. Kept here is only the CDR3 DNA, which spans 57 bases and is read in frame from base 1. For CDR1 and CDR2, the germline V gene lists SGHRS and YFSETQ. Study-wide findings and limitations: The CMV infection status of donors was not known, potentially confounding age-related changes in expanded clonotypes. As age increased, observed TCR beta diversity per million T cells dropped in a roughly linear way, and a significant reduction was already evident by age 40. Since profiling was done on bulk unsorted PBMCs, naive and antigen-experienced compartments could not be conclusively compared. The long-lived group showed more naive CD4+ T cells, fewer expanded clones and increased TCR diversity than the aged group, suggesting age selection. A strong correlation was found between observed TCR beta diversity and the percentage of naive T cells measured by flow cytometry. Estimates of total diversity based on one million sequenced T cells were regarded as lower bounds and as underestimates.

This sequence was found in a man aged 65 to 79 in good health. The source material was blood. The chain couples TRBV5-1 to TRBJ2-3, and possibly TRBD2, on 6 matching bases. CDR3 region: CASSYPLSSGTGTTDTQYF. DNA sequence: TGCGCCAGCAGCTACCCTTTATCTTCTGGGACTGGAACCACAGATACGCAGTATTTT.